This T cell receptor beta chain stems from a study of blood T cell repertoires in COVID-19. Study as a whole: COVID-19 samples collected from the United States, Italy and Spain covered acute and convalescent phases. PBMCs, B-cell-depleted T cells, or T cells were the source of the cDNA or gDNA that made up the material.

The germline V gene encodes CDR1 SGHNT and CDR2 YENEEA. Trimming pared 9 bases from V and 1 base from J, leaving 15 bases between. This CDR3 is built from 14 residues. Under the authors' procedure: Reference gene primer amplification gave estimated nucleated cell counts. The table came from immunoSEQ multiplex PCR; TCRdb's copy has only in-frame clones and leaves some out. V, J and clone size are taken as reported in that table, and D and trimming were inferred from the DNA itself. Of 100,000 to 150,000 clones in the sample, approximately 82% were seen once. This rearrangement joins TRBV11-3 to TRBJ2-5, with D perhaps TRBD2 (7 bases). The clonotype comes from a woman between 50 and 59 years old with acute or convalescent COVID-19. Source material: peripheral blood. The CDR3 region has the DNA TGTGCCAGAGCACAGGGAGGGACCCAAGAGACCCAGTACTTC. Protein product: CARAQGGTQETQYF.